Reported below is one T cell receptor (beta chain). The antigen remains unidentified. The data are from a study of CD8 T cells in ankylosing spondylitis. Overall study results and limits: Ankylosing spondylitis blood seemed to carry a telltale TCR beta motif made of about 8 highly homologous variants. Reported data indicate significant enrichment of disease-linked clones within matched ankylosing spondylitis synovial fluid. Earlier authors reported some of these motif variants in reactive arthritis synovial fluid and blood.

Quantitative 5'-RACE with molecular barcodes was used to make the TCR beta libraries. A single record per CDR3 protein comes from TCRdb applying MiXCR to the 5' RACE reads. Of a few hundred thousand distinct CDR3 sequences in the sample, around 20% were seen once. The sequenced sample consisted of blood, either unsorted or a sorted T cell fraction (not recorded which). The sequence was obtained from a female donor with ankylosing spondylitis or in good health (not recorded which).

The CDR3 loop reads CATSHGGGSDTQYF. CDR3 bases: TGTGCCACCAGTCACGGGGGCGGTTCAGATACGCAGTATTTT. The V and J genes are TRBV24-1 and TRBJ2-3; possibly TRBD1 or TRBD2 for D (6 bases each). The germline V gene encodes CDR1 KGHDR and CDR2 SFDVKD. CDR3 size: 14 residues. V was cut by 6 bases and J by 4 bases, with 13 bases left in between.